The 30 T cell receptor beta chains below all came from one sample that was sequenced in a study of beta chain features in type 1 diabetes. Every bit of the isolated RNA underwent reverse transcription, so sequencing read expressed TCRB transcripts. Only in-frame clones appear in the TCRdb table, and some are missing; sequencing was by immunoSEQ multiplex PCR. The sample carries 300,000 to 450,000 clones, 20% recorded once. The sequenced material came from naive CD4+ T cells from blood. The receptors originated from a woman between 18 and 29 years old in good health.

The chain is built from TRBV29-1 and TRBJ1-1; 8 bases map to TRBD1. After removal of 6 bases from V and 0 bases from J, the junction contained 3 bases not matched to a gene. CDR1 is SQVTM, CDR2 ANQGSEA, per germline. The CDR3 spans 13 residues. This chain's CDR3 is CSVGTGMNTEAFF. The CDR3 DNA is TGCAGCGTCGGGACAGGTATGAACACTGAAGCTTTCTTT.

As for this clone: Because the CDR3's place on the DNA is in doubt, the DNA is left out and the CDR3 is given as listed by TCRdb. The chain combines TRBV4-1 with TRBJ2-6; the DNA was not used to check the table's D call, TRBD1. The CDR3 sequence runs 17 residues, both termini included. Germline loops: CDR1 MGHRA, CDR2 YSYEKL. CDR3 sequence: CASSLQGFGSGANVVTF.

This clone was counted a few times. The J gene is TRBJ1-2, the V gene TRBV5-6; D may be TRBD1 (6 bases). Germline V gene sequence: CDR1 SGHDT, CDR2 YYEEEE. V shed 1 base and J shed 4 bases, with 14 bases lying between them. The CDR3 loop spans 15 amino acids. In nucleotides, the CDR3 is TGTGCCAGCAGCTTGACAGGGTGGGGCCCCTATGGCTACACCTTC. This codes for CASSLTGWGPYGYTF. Variable domain in full (rest from reference TRBV5-6 and TRBJ1-2): DAGVTQSPTHLIKTRGQQVTLRCSPKSGHDTVSWYQQALGQGPQFIFQYYEEEERQRGNFPDRFSGHQFPNYSSELNVNALLLGDSALYLCASSLTGWGPYGYTFGSGTRLTVV.

This clone was counted a few times. The J gene is TRBJ1-5, the V gene TRBV7-9; D might be TRBD1 (6 bases). CDR1 and CDR2 from the germline V gene are SEHNR and FQNEAQ (reference sequence). This CDR3 region has 14 residues. With 1 base removed from V and 7 bases from J, the gap between germline ends came to 11 bases. The CDR3 nucleotides read TGTGCCAGCAGCTTAGGGGGGCAGGGACAGCCCCAGCATTTT. This encodes CASSLGGQGQPQHF.

V gene TRBV7-2 combines with J gene TRBJ2-5; 8 bases map to TRBD1. Germline V lookup: CDR1 SGHTA, CDR2 FQGNSA. CDR3 size: 14 residues. V lost 4 bases and J lost 4; bases outside the gene matches: 5. The CDR3 protein is CASSSQGGGETQYF. CDR3 DNA: TGTGCCAGCAGCTCACAGGGGGGCGGAGAGACCCAGTACTTC.

The gene calls are TRBV5-6 and TRBJ1-1; 9 bases are a match to TRBD1. This CDR3 contains 16 residues. The V gene end was trimmed by 4 bases and the J gene end by 0 bases; junction bases not matched to a gene: 7. Germline CDR1 SGHDT, CDR2 YYEEEE. The CDR3 coding sequence is TGTGCCAGCAGCAGAGACAGGGGGGTAGTGAACACTGAAGCTTTCTTT. Protein: CASSRDRGVVNTEAFF.

This clone turned up a few times. The chain employs TRBV18 and TRBJ1-2, with D hard to call. Trimming removed 2 bases from V and 0 bases from J, with 7 bases in between. The CDR3 is 14 amino acids. Per germline, CDR1 KGHSH and CDR2 LQKENI. The DNA for the CDR3 is TGTGCCAGCTCACCAAGCGCGCCTAACTATGGCTACACCTTC. This gives the protein CASSPSAPNYGYTF.

This clone was recorded a few times. The chain links TRBV5-1 to TRBJ2-3, with TRBD2 matching 7 bases. Germline V CDR1 and CDR2: SGHRS, YFSETQ. This CDR3 has 13 amino acids. V was clipped by 0 bases and J by 14 bases; unmatched bases: 9. CDR3 loop: CASSLEGTTRRYF. The CDR3 DNA sequence: TGCGCCAGCAGCTTGGAGGGGACTACTCGTCGGTATTTT. Full variable domain (rest looked up from reference TRBV5-1 and TRBJ2-3): KAGVTQTPRYLIKTRGQQVTLSCSPISGHRSVSWYQQTPGQGLQFLFEYFSETQRNKGNFPGRFSGRQFSNSRSEMNVSTLELGDSALYLCASSLEGTTRRYFGPGTRLTVL.

The V call is TRBV18, the J call TRBJ2-5; possibly TRBD1 for D (5 bases). The CDR3 totals 14 residues. Germline loops: CDR1 KGHSH, CDR2 LQKENI. V was cut by 3 bases and J by 5 bases, with 13 bases left in between. In DNA form, the CDR3 reads TGTGCCAGCTCACCTGGACAAGGTTCGGAGACCCAGTACTTC. Its protein product is CASSPGQGSETQYF.

The V gene is TRBV7-9, the J gene TRBJ2-7, with a possible D match to TRBD1 (6 bases). Germline V gene data show CDR1 as SEHNR and CDR2 as FQNEAQ (reference sequence). This CDR3 contains 12 residues. Trimming shortened V by 6 bases and J by 3 bases, and 9 bases separated the two germline ends. The CDR3 DNA sequence: TGTGCCAGCAGTAAGGACAGCTACGAGCAGTACTTC. This translates into CASSKDSYEQYF.

V usage is TRBV10-3 and J usage is TRBJ2-3; weak D call: TRBD2 (5 bases). This CDR3 spans 14 amino acids. V was pared by 2 bases and J by 0 bases, with 6 bases between. CDR1 and CDR2 (germline): ENHRY, SYGVKD. The DNA for the CDR3 is TGTGCCATCAGTGAGGGCGGGAGCACAGATACGCAGTATTTT. As protein: CAISEGGSTDTQYF.

In this sample, this clone turned up a few times. The CDR3 loop is CSARDPREQYF. Here the CDR3 DNA reads TGCAGTGCTAGAGATCCACGGGAGCAGTACTTC. The J gene is TRBJ2-7, the V gene TRBV20-1, with D uncertain. CDR3 length: 11 amino acids. V lost 0 bases, J lost 7 bases, and 7 bases lay in between. From germline, CDR1 is DFQATT and CDR2 SNEGSKA (reference sequence).

This clone was counted between two and nine times. The chain links TRBV7-8 to TRBJ2-5; 7 positions match TRBD2. CDR3 size: 15 residues. Germline values: CDR1 SGHVS, CDR2 FQNEAQ. V was clipped by 6 bases and J by 4 bases; unmatched bases: 11. Here the CDR3 DNA reads TGTGCCAGCAGTTTAATCGGGGGGAGGGGAGAGACCCAGTACTTC. Protein product: CASSLIGGRGETQYF.

The gene calls are TRBV2 and TRBJ1-5, with TRBD1 matching over 7 bases. The germline V gene has CDR1 SNHLY and CDR2 FYNNEI. The ends lost 6 bases at V and 5 bases at J; junction bases unmatched: 10. The CDR3 extends over 15 amino acids. The CDR3 is CASRYGTEGDQPQHF. The CDR3 DNA is TGTGCCAGCAGATACGGGACAGAGGGCGATCAGCCCCAGCATTTT.

This clone was detected a few times. V usage is TRBV5-1 and J usage is TRBJ2-1; tentatively, D is TRBD2 (6 bases). Between the trimmed V and J ends, which lost 4 bases and 0 bases, there was a span of 8 bases. In germline, CDR1 is SGHRS, CDR2 YFSETQ. The CDR3 covers 14 residues. In nucleotides, the CDR3 is TGCGCCAGCAGCACGGGGGACTCCTACAATGAGCAGTTCTTC. Encoded protein: CASSTGDSYNEQFF.

The chain uses TRBV19 and TRBJ2-5; 10 bases fit TRBD2. The CDR3 totals 16 residues. J was trimmed by 4 bases and V by 1 base; bases with no gene match: 6. The germline V gene has CDR1 LNHDA and CDR2 SQIVND (reference sequence). The CDR3 loop reads CASSIASGSFLETQYF. Written as DNA, the CDR3 is TGTGCCAGTAGTATAGCTAGCGGGAGCTTCTTAGAGACCCAGTACTTC.

There are a few counts of this clone. The chain employs TRBV4-2 and TRBJ2-6; TRBD1 aligns across 9 bases. Trimming removed 5 bases from V and 1 base from J; junction bases left unmatched: 9. The germline V gene has CDR1 LGHNA and CDR2 YNFKEQ. The CDR3 length is 18 residues. The CDR3 nucleotides are TGTGCCAGCAGCACCCGGGACAGGGCTGTATCTGGGGCCAACGTCCTGACTTTC. This sequence encodes CASSTRDRAVSGANVLTF.

The chain links TRBV18 to TRBJ2-7; a possible D gene is TRBD2 (6 bases). CDR3 length: 15 residues. CDR1 and CDR2 (germline): KGHSH, LQKENI. V shed 0 bases and J shed 2 bases, with 11 bases lying between them. The CDR3 nucleotides read TGTGCCAGCTCACCACCGACGGGAGCCACCTACGAGCAGTACTTC. Protein product: CASSPPTGATYEQYF.

The V gene is TRBV13, the J gene TRBJ1-1, with 7 bases lining up with TRBD1. CDR1 is PRHDT and CDR2 is FYEKMQ in the germline V gene (reference sequence). The CDR3 length is 17 residues. V gave up 4 bases and J gave up 0 bases; unmatched junction bases: 11. CDR3 in amino acids: CASSSHRDRIMNTEAFF. The CDR3 DNA sequence: TGTGCCAGCAGCTCGCACCGGGACAGAATAATGAACACTGAAGCTTTCTTT.

The chain uses TRBV2 and TRBJ1-5; D remains ambiguous. Germline-derived CDR1 and CDR2 are SNHLY and FYNNEI. CDR3 length: 13 amino acids. Trimming took 5 bases from V and 5 from J, leaving 10 bases between them. The CDR3 DNA reads as TGTGCCAGCAGTTCCGGACTTTATCAGCCCCAGCATTTT. Its protein product is CASSSGLYQPQHF.

The rearrangement joins TRBV6-5 to TRBJ2-6, with D hard to call. CDR1 is MNHEY, CDR2 SVGAGI, per germline. This CDR3 comprises 14 residues. V was pared by 4 bases and J by 4 bases, with 8 bases between. The CDR3 sequence: CASSSLAGANVLTF. DNA of the CDR3: TGTGCCAGCAGTTCATTAGCCGGGGCCAACGTCCTGACTTTC.

This clone was seen more than once but under ten times. The rearrangement joins TRBV9 to TRBJ2-1, with D tentatively TRBD2 (6 bases). Germline CDR1 reads SGDLS; CDR2 reads YYNGEE. CDR3 length: 16 residues. V lost 3 bases to trimming and J lost 5 bases, with 18 bases between them. The CDR3 spells CASSASGGLRNNEQFF. The CDR3 DNA reads TGTGCCAGCAGCGCGTCCGGGGGACTCCGAAACAATGAGCAGTTCTTC.

This clone was recorded a few times. J is TRBJ2-5 and V is TRBV25-1; TRBD2 agrees at 15 bases. Trimming took 1 base from V and 3 from J; bases not matched to a gene: 6. Germline CDR1 MGHDK, CDR2 SYGVNS. This CDR3 spans 18 amino acids. CDR3 nucleotides: TGTGCCAGCAGTGAATCAGGGACTAGCGGGAGGTTGAAAGAGACCCAGTACTTC. Amino acid sequence: CASSESGTSGRLKETQYF.

The chain is built from TRBV5-1 and TRBJ2-5; TRBD1 aligns across 7 bases. The CDR3 consists of 14 residues. The junction had 3 bases not matched to a gene; V was cut back by 4 bases and J by 0 bases. Germline lookup yields CDR1 SGHRS and CDR2 YFSETQ. The DNA of the CDR3 is TGCGCCAGCAGCCCTGGGACAGACCAAGAGACCCAGTACTTC. It translates to CASSPGTDQETQYF.

This clone was found a few times. The rearrangement joins TRBV25-1 to TRBJ2-7; D is uncertain. V was clipped by 3 bases and J by 1 base, with 13 bases between them. CDR3 size: 15 residues. CDR1 is MGHDK, CDR2 SYGVNS, per germline. The CDR3 bases are TGTGCCAGCAGTGACGACACGGCACGGTCCTACGAGCAGTACTTC. Amino acids: CASSDDTARSYEQYF.

This clone was observed a few times. This rearrangement joins TRBV6-5 to TRBJ2-3, with D possibly being TRBD2 (5 bases). This CDR3 spans 14 amino acids. Germline assignment: CDR1 MNHEY and CDR2 SVGAGI. The V end was cut by 4 bases, the J end by 4 bases, with 12 bases between. The DNA of the CDR3 is TGTGCCAGCAGTTCTCAGCTAGCCCCAGATACGCAGTATTTT. This sequence encodes CASSSQLAPDTQYF.

The chain employs TRBV14 and TRBJ2-5, with 9 positions matching TRBD2. The CDR3 loop spans 16 amino acids. The germline V gene encodes CDR1 SGHDN and CDR2 FVKESK. The V gene end was trimmed by 4 bases and the J gene end by 1 base; junction bases not matched to a gene: 7. CDR3 protein: CASSRIAGAIQETQYF. Here the CDR3 DNA reads TGTGCCAGCAGCCGTATAGCGGGGGCCATCCAAGAGACCCAGTACTTC.

This clone was detected only a few times. This same CDR3 is encoded by further DNA sequences in the sample. The genes are TRBV5-1 and TRBJ2-5, with 7 bases lining up with TRBD1. This CDR3 contains 14 residues. The germline V gene has CDR1 SGHRS and CDR2 YFSETQ. Trimming cost V 0 bases and J 2 bases; bases outside gene matches: 1. The CDR3 protein is CASSLAGGQETQYF. The CDR3 nucleotides are TGCGCCAGCAGCTTGGCAGGGGGTCAAGAGACCCAGTACTTC.

The chain combines TRBV7-2 with TRBJ2-7, with 7 positions matching TRBD2. The CDR3 sequence is 16 residues long. V gave up 1 base and J gave up 3 bases; unmatched junction bases: 9. CDR1 and CDR2 from the germline V gene are SGHTA and FQGNSA. CDR3 sequence (DNA): TGTGCCAGCAGCTTAGGTGGTAGCGGGCCCAACTACGAGCAGTACTTC. Amino acid sequence: CASSLGGSGPNYEQYF.

In this sample, this clone turned up a few times. The chain carries TRBV7-2 and TRBJ2-3; D is ambiguous. The length of the CDR3 is 14 residues. Deletions cut 1 base from V and 1 base from J, with 6 bases between. Germline V gene data show CDR1 as SGHTA and CDR2 as FQGNSA. As DNA, the CDR3 is TGTGCCAGCAGCTTAGGACTTCGCACAGATACGCAGTATTTT. This translates into CASSLGLRTDTQYF. The full variable domain, with the rest looked up from reference TRBV7-2 and TRBJ2-3, is GAGVSQSPSNKVTEKGKDVELRCDPISGHTALYWYRQSLGQGLEFLIYFQGNSAPDKSGLPSDRFSAERTGGSVSTLTIQRTQQEDSAVYLCASSLGLRTDTQYFGPGTRLTVL.